The 26 T cell receptor beta chains reported below all come from one sample, sequenced in a study of blood T cells in healthy people across ages. A sample-barcoded 5' primer and a J-beta primer mix were used in a second PCR of roughly 7 to 11 cycles. TCRdb re-derived calls from the 5' RACE reads in MiXCR, one entry per CDR3 protein. The sample yields about 800,000 distinct CDR3 sequences, 25% seen once. These data were likewise used in another study, on T cells of mothers and their children.

Sequencing used blood. Receptor source: a boy aged 5-17 years in good health.

This clonotype has only a few counts. The V and J genes are TRBV7-2 and TRBJ2-1; 15 nucleotides align to TRBD2. Germline V gene sequence: CDR1 SGHTA, CDR2 FQGNSA. V gave up 5 bases and J gave up 7 bases; unmatched junction bases: 9. The CDR3 has 17 residues. This CDR3 reads CASSPGLAGGPGNEQFF. CDR3 bases: TGTGCCAGCAGCCCAGGACTAGCGGGAGGGCCTGGAAATGAGCAGTTCTTC. Full variable domain (missing parts from reference TRBV7-2 and TRBJ2-1): GAGVSQSPSNKVTEKGKDVELRCDPISGHTALYWYRQSLGQGLEFLIYFQGNSAPDKSGLPSDRFSAERTGGSVSTLTIQRTQQEDSAVYLCASSPGLAGGPGNEQFFGPGTRLTVL.

This CDR3 reads CASTKGTGVLEQYF. CDR3 DNA sequence: TGTGCCAGCACCAAGGGCACAGGGGTTCTCGAGCAGTACTTC. The gene calls are TRBV6-5 and TRBJ2-5, with TRBD1 identical over 7 bases. The end of the DNA is better explained by TRBJ2-7, so the J call may be wrong. This CDR3 has 14 amino acids. In germline, CDR1 is MNHEY, CDR2 SVGAGI.

The J gene is TRBJ2-7, the V gene TRBV3-1, with D unresolved. Germline V gene sequence: CDR1 LGHDT, CDR2 YNNKEL (reference sequence). The CDR3 sequence is 13 residues long. The V end was cut by 3 bases, the J end by 7 bases, with 13 bases between. The CDR3 coding sequence is TGTGCCAGCAGCCAGCTAGACTCCTCAGAGCAGTACTTC. This codes for CASSQLDSSEQYF.

This clonotype appeared a few times. The V call is TRBV12-3 or TRBV12-4, the J call TRBJ1-1; tentative D call: TRBD1 (6 bases). The CDR3 loop spans 15 amino acids. Trimming removed 6 bases at V and 3 bases at J, with 17 bases between. The CDR3 protein is CASRGGGPSDTEAFF. The CDR3 region has the DNA TGTGCCAGCAGAGGCGGGGGGCCATCCGACACTGAAGCTTTCTTT.

This clonotype was detected only a few times. This chain links TRBV4-1 with TRBJ2-3, with TRBD2 matching 10 bases. Germline CDR1 and CDR2: MGHRA and YSYEKL. CDR3 length equals 16 residues. The junction had 11 bases not matched to a gene; V was cut back by 4 bases and J by 7 bases. CDR3 loop: CASSLRTSGNPHTQYF. The CDR3 DNA reads TGCGCCAGCAGCCTTCGGACTAGCGGAAACCCACATACGCAGTATTTT.

The gene calls are TRBV5-1 and TRBJ2-5; D assignment may be TRBD1 or TRBD2 (5 bases each). The J call is doubtful: the DNA matches TRBJ2-1 better. The germline gives CDR1 SGHRS, CDR2 YFSETQ. The CDR3 length is 14 residues. The DNA for the CDR3 is TGCGCCAGCAGCCGAGTTGCTGGGGGCAATGAGCAGTTCTTC. Translation gives CASSRVAGGNEQFF.

This clonotype was seen more than once but under ten times. This chain links TRBV7-9 with TRBJ2-2; D may be TRBD1 (5 bases). Trimming stripped 5 bases from V and 1 base from J, with 11 bases between. Germline CDR1 and CDR2: SEHNR and FQNEAQ (reference sequence). The CDR3 has 15 residues. Here the CDR3 reads CASSPEGENTGELFF. The CDR3 bases are TGTGCCAGCAGCCCTGAAGGGGAGAACACCGGGGAGCTGTTTTTT. The whole variable domain, filled in from reference TRBV7-9 and TRBJ2-2, reads DTGVSQNPRHKITKRGQNVTFRCDPISEHNRLYWYRQTLGQGPEFLTYFQNEAQLEKSRLLSDRFSAERPKGSFSTLEIQRTEQGDSAMYLCASSPEGENTGELFFGEGSRLTVL.

This clonotype was counted at least ten times. This sequence joins TRBV7-2 and TRBJ2-4, with D uncertain. Trimming shortened V by 5 bases and J by 9 bases, and 11 bases separated the two germline ends. This CDR3 has 12 amino acids. The germline V gene encodes CDR1 SGHTA and CDR2 FQGNSA. The CDR3 DNA follows: TGTGCCAGCAGCGTCGATTCGGGCATTCAGTACTTC. Translating it yields CASSVDSGIQYF.

This clonotype has just a few counts. The chain recombines TRBV7-2 with TRBJ2-3, with TRBD2 matching 13 bases. The V gene end was trimmed by 2 bases and the J gene end by 3 bases; junction bases not matched to a gene: 11. This CDR3 spans 19 amino acids. The germline V gene encodes CDR1 SGHTA and CDR2 FQGNSA. For the CDR3, the DNA is TGTGCCAGCAGCTTATTACGGACTAGCGGGAGTAGGGGAACAGATACGCAGTATTTT. Encoded protein: CASSLLRTSGSRGTDTQYF.

This clonotype was seen more than once but under ten times. This rearrangement joins TRBV18 to TRBJ2-7; D might be TRBD1 (5 bases). CDR1 and CDR2 (germline): KGHSH, LQKENI. CDR3 size: 14 residues. V was cut by 4 bases and J by 0 bases, with 10 bases left in between. This chain's CDR3 is CASSQKDNSYEQYF. The CDR3 coding sequence is TGTGCCAGCTCACAAAAGGACAACTCCTACGAGCAGTACTTC. Full variable domain (remainder filled in from reference TRBV18 and TRBJ2-7): NAGVMQNPRHLVRRRGQEARLRCSPMKGHSHVYWYRQLPEEGLKFMVYLQKENIIDESGMPKERFSAEFPKEGPSILRIQQVVRGDSAAYFCASSQKDNSYEQYFGPGTRLTVT.

V is TRBV3-1 and J is TRBJ2-5, with D possibly TRBD2 on 7 matching bases. The DNA end is more similar to TRBJ2-1, so the J call may be wrong. The CDR3 loop spans 14 amino acids. The germline CDR1 and CDR2 sequences are LGHDT and YNNKEL (reference sequence). CDR3 bases: TGTGCCAGCAGCCCCGACCCTGGCGGGGGCGAGCAGTTCTTC. It is translated as CASSPDPGGGEQFF.

The chain combines TRBV6-2 or TRBV6-3 with TRBJ1-1; D unclear. The ends were cut back, 5 bases at V and 0 bases at J, with 10 bases in the middle. The germline V gene encodes CDR1 MNHEY and CDR2 SVGEGT. The CDR3 length is 14 residues. CDR3: CASSKGIMNTEAFF. The CDR3 nucleotides read TGTGCCAGCAGTAAAGGGATCATGAACACTGAAGCTTTCTTT.

This clonotype was detected a few times. The chain combines TRBV7-3 with TRBJ1-1; the D is unclear. The CDR3 extends over 13 amino acids. The V end lost 3 bases, the J end lost 1 base, and 6 bases lay between the germline ends. The germline gives CDR1 SGHTA, CDR2 FQGTGA. CDR3 DNA sequence: TGTGCCAGCAGCTTTAATACGAACACTGAAGCTTTCTTT. Encoded protein: CASSFNTNTEAFF.

This clonotype occurred a few times. The chain couples TRBV29-1 to TRBJ2-5, with TRBD2 matching 7 bases. The CDR3 totals 13 residues. Trimming removed 6 bases from V and 5 bases from J; junction bases left unmatched: 9. Germline CDR1 SQVTM, CDR2 ANQGSEA. Written as DNA, the CDR3 is TGCAGCGTACGGACTAGTCTCGGGGAGACCCAGTACTTC. It yields the protein CSVRTSLGETQYF.

This chain connects TRBV7-6 to TRBJ1-2; TRBD1 matches at 7 bases. Germline CDR1 is SGHVS and CDR2 is FNYEAQ. V gave up 2 bases and J gave up 1 base; unmatched junction bases: 10. The CDR3 contains 17 residues. The CDR3 sequence is CASSLNMGWDSNYGYTF. DNA for the CDR3: TGTGCCAGCAGCTTAAATATGGGTTGGGACAGTAACTATGGCTACACCTTC.

About this clonotype itself: Germline is not matched at one junction end, which may reflect a read error. The chain employs TRBV2 and TRBJ1-4, with 9 nucleotides matching TRBD1. CDR1 is SNHLY, CDR2 FYNNEI, per germline. The CDR3 extends over 13 amino acids. The CDR3 is CASNRDRVEKLFF. The CDR3 DNA reads TGTGCCAGCAACCGGGACAGGGTTGAAAAATTGTTTTTT.

The rearrangement uses TRBV27 and TRBJ2-5; D tentatively reads TRBD1 or TRBD2 (6 bases each). Germline values: CDR1 MNHEY, CDR2 SMNVEV (reference sequence). Trimming shortened V by 5 bases and J by 2 bases, and 27 bases separated the two germline ends. The CDR3 is 19 amino acids. CDR3 sequence (DNA): TGTGCCAGCAGTAACCTACCGGGGGCGGACAGTGAGGGGCAAGAGACCCAGTACTTC. Its protein is CASSNLPGADSEGQETQYF.

The CDR3: CASSKPGTPEQYF. DNA of the CDR3: TGTGCCAGCAGCAAACCCGGGACTCCCGAGCAGTACTTC. The chain joins TRBV2 to TRBJ2-7; D possibly corresponds to TRBD2 (6 bases). The V and J ends lost 6 bases and 6 bases respectively, with 15 bases between them. Germline loops: CDR1 SNHLY, CDR2 FYNNEI. The CDR3 covers 13 residues.

This clonotype was detected only a few times. The chain carries TRBV7-8 and TRBJ2-5; 8 nucleotides line up with TRBD2. The germline CDR1 and CDR2 sequences are SGHVS and FQNEAQ. The CDR3 is 15 residues long. V was pared by 0 bases and J by 5 bases, with 5 bases of the junction left unmatched. Written as DNA, the CDR3 is TGTGCCAGCAGCTTAGCGGGACTAGAGGGGGAGACCCAGTACTTC. Its translation is CASSLAGLEGETQYF.

The chain links TRBV7-2 to TRBJ2-6; 7 bases line up with TRBD1. Germline V gene sequence: CDR1 SGHTA, CDR2 FQGNSA. This CDR3 contains 16 residues. Germline trimming cut 4 bases from V and 4 bases from J; bases unmatched to any gene: 7. The DNA of the CDR3 is TGTGCCAGCAGCTCAGCCAGGGGGACAGGGGCCAACGTCCTGACTTTC. Protein sequence: CASSSARGTGANVLTF.

The gene calls are TRBV12-3 or TRBV12-4 and TRBJ2-5; D gene uncertain. Trimming removed 8 bases from V and 3 bases from J, with 7 bases in between. The CDR3 is made up of 11 amino acids. The CDR3 nucleotides read TGTGCCAGCCTTGGGGAAGAGACCCAGTACTTC. Translated: CASLGEETQYF.

This chain links TRBV28 with TRBJ2-7; the match to TRBD1 covers 8 bases. CDR3 size: 11 residues. Trimming at V came to 4 bases and at J to 10 bases, leaving 3 bases not matched to a gene. Germline V lookup: CDR1 MDHEN, CDR2 SYDVKM. The CDR3 region is CASSYGTGQYF. CDR3 sequence (DNA): TGTGCCAGCAGTTACGGGACAGGCCAGTACTTC.

The chain has TRBV7-2 and TRBJ2-5; possibly TRBD2 for D (6 bases). The CDR3 runs 15 residues. V was trimmed by 3 bases and J by 1 base, leaving 12 bases between them. Germline lookup yields CDR1 SGHTA and CDR2 FQGNSA. CDR3 loop: CASSFVGGTQETQYF. In DNA, the CDR3 is TGTGCCAGCAGCTTCGTTGGGGGGACCCAAGAGACCCAGTACTTC.

There are a few counts of this clonotype. The chain carries TRBV2 and TRBJ1-1; D call uncertain. The germline CDR1 and CDR2 sequences are SNHLY and FYNNEI. V lost 1 base and J 2 bases, leaving 5 bases between the germline ends. The CDR3 is 13 residues long. The CDR3 sequence: CASSEETNTEAFF. The CDR3 coding sequence is TGTGCCAGCAGTGAAGAGACAAACACTGAAGCTTTCTTT.

CDR3 in DNA: TGTGCCAGCAGCGGAGACGCAGGGGGTAATGAAAAACTGTTTTTT. As protein: CASSGDAGGNEKLFF. This chain links TRBV9 with TRBJ1-4; 7 nucleotides match TRBD1. After removal of 3 bases from V and 4 bases from J, the junction contained 6 bases not matched to a gene. The CDR3 loop spans 15 amino acids. Per the germline V gene, CDR1 is SGDLS and CDR2 is YYNGEE.

The genes are TRBV4-3 and TRBJ1-2; D perhaps matches TRBD1 (5 bases). CDR1 and CDR2 from the germline V gene are LGHNA and YSLEER. The V end was cut by 0 bases, the J end by 8 bases, with 16 bases between. This CDR3 region has 15 residues. CDR3 in amino acids: CASSQESTGLRGYTF. CDR3 in DNA: TGCGCCAGCAGCCAAGAGTCGACGGGGCTTCGGGGCTACACCTTC.